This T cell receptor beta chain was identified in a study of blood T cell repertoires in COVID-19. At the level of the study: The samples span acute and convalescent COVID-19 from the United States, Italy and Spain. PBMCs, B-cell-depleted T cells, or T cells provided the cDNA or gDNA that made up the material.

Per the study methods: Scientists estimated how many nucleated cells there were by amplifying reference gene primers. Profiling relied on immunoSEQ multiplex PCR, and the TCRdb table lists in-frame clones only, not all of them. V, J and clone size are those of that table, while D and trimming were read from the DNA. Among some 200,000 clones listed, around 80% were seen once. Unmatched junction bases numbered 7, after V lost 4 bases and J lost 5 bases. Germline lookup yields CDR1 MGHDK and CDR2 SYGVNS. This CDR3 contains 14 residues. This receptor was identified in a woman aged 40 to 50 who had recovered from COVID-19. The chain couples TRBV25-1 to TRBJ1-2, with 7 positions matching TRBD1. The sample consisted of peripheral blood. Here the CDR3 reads CASSAHRDSYGYTF. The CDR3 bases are TGTGCCAGCAGTGCCCACCGGGACAGTTATGGCTACACCTTC.